The sequence of this T cell receptor beta chain was determined in a study of T cell responses to AZD1222 COVID-19 vaccine (dated by TCRdb to the early 2020s). Some background on the complete study: Because spike-specific TCR depth and breadth did not differ between the two schedules, AZD1222 recipients who got a second dose at roughly 4 weeks were pooled with those who got a second dose at roughly 12 weeks. Trial participants were enrolled by age into subgroups of 18-55, 56-69 and 70-plus years, and around 150, 29 and 61 TCR-sequenced participants, respectively, were included in these subgroups. TCR sequencing was performed for 230 to 250 trial participants, of whom roughly 200 were given two doses of AZD1222 and around 25 were given two doses of MenACWY control vaccine.

The CDR3 regions of human TCRbeta chains were analyzed by immunosequencing. The study's processing was this. TCRs in the repertoires were compared against a reference library of SARS-CoV-2-specific TCRs that had been generated with the MIRA antigen-specificity platform. Breadth was defined as the fraction of unique TCRs that were SARS-CoV-2-associated, and depth was defined as the fraction of total T cells that were SARS-CoV-2-associated. Each spike-specific TCR was assigned to its reactive spike region and to a CD4 or CD8 class using the MIRA data. Log10-transformed breadth and depth values were compared by one-way ANOVA with Sidak's multiple comparisons tests. Imported from immuneACCESS, the table was reduced by TCRdb to in-frame sequences with V and J called. These copies leave out some clones; in studies compared against another copy, an unresolved V gene accounts for under half, and the cause of the remainder is not known. That table furnishes V, J and clone size, whereas the DNA furnished D and trimming. This sample holds over 120,000 clones; about 90% were observed only once. Together, the top ten hold 1.5% to 2% of the sample.

The paper's findings and limits, for the study overall: Participants were mostly white British, with more females than males. The authors suggested clonal diversity may have been underestimated. Because no samples from the day 14 peak response were available, repertoires could be characterized only after the peak T cell response. Conclusions about previously exposed vaccinees were limited because only six AZD1222 recipients were SARS-CoV-2 seropositive at baseline. Reportedly, close to half of the unique spike-specific TCRs recognized epitopes lying outside the regions that are mutated in the B.1.351 and B.1.1.7 variants. In the small 56-69-year group, the increase in depth fell short of significance, most likely because of low power. After two AZD1222 doses, both the breadth and the depth of spike-specific TCRs were significantly higher than at day 0 and than in MenACWY recipients. Vaccine-associated CD4 TCRs spanned the whole spike protein, with dominant responses in regions 160-218 and 743-854.

Its CDR3 holds 15 amino acids, cysteine through phenylalanine. The only DNA kept is the CDR3, 45 bases in frame from the first base. V loses 6 bases of germline sequence and J loses 7 bases, and the interval between the two ends is 17 bases. The germline V gene yields SGHRS for CDR1 and YFSETQ for CDR2. Comment on this clone: The target of this receptor is not known. There are no base qualities to consult, and no much larger clone falls within one base.

In the paper's terms, the time point label means: baseline before first vaccination. Vaccinee samples came from UK trials COV001 and COV002, including a single-blind randomized controlled phase 2/3 trial of AZD1222 (ChAdOx1 nCoV-19) in healthy adults. For TCRbeta chain sequencing, PBMC samples from trial participants were taken at day 0 and at day 28 after the second dose. The V gene is TRBV5-1 and the J gene is TRBJ1-6, with the identity of the D gene unclear. The sequences come from peripheral blood, collected on day 0 of AZD1222 vaccination. The clonotype originates from an adult in good health. The CDR3 has the sequence CASKDGTGLNSPLHF. The sequence in DNA is TGCGCCAGCAAGGACGGAACTGGGCTAAATTCACCCCTCCACTTT. Beyond the CDR3, the reference TRBV5-1 and TRBJ1-6 genes provide the residues; the full variable domain reads: KAGVTQTPRYLIKTRGQQVTLSCSPISGHRSVSWYQQTPGQGLQFLFEYFSETQRNKGNFPGRFSGRQFSNSRSEMNVSTLELGDSALYLCASKDGTGLNSPLHFGNGTRLTVT.